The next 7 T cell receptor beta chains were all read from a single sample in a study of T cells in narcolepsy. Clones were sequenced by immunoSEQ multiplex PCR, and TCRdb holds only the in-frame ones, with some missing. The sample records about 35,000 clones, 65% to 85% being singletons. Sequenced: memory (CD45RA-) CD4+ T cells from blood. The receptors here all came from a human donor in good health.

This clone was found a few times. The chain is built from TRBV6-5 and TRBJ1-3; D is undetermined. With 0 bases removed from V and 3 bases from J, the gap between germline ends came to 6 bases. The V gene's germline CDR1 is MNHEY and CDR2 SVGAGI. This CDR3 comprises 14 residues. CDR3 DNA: TGTGCCAGCAGTTACTCTGAGGGTGGAAACACCATATATTTT. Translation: CASSYSEGGNTIYF.

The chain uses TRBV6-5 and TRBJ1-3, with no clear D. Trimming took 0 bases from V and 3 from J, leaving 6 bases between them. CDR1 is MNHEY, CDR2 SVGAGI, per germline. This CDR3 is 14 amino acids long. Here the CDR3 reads CASSYSEFGNTIYF. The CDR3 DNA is TGTGCCAGCAGTTACTCGGAGTTTGGAAACACCATATATTTT.

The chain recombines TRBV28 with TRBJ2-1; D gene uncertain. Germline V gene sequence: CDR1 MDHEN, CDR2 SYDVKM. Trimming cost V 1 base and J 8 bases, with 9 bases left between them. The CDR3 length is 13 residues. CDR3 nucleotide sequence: TGTGCCAGCAGTTTATTAGAGAGGTATGAGCAGTTCTTC. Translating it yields CASSLLERYEQFF.

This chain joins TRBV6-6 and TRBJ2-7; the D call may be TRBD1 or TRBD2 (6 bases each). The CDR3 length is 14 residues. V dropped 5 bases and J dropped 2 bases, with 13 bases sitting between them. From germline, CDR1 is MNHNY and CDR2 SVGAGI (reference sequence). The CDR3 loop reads CASSVQGGPYEQYF. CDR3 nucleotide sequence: TGTGCCAGCAGTGTACAGGGAGGCCCCTACGAGCAGTACTTC.

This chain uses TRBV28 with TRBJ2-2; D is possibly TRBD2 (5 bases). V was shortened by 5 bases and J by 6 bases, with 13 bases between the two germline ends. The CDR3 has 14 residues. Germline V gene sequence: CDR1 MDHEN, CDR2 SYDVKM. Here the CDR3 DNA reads TGTGCCAGCAGTCCGCGGGTCGGGGCCGGGGAGCTGTTTTTT. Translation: CASSPRVGAGELFF. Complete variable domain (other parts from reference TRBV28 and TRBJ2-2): DVKVTQSSRYLVKRTGEKVFLECVQDMDHENMFWYRQDPGLGLRLIYFSYDVKMKEKGDIPEGYSVSREKKERFSLILESASTNQTSMYLCASSPRVGAGELFFGEGSRLTVL.

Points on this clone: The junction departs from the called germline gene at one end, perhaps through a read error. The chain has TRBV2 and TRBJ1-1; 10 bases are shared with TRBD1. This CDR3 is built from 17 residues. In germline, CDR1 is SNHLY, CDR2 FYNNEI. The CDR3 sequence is CASSGGQGRGGNIEAFF. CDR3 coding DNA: TGTGCCAGCAGTGGGGGACAGGGGCGTGGGGGAAACATTGAAGCTTTCTTT.

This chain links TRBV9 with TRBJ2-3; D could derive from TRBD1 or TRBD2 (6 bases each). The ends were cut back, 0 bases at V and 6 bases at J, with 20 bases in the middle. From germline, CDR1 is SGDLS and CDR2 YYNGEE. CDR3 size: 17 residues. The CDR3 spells CASSVGGPRGPWDTQYF. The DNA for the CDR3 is TGTGCCAGCAGCGTAGGCGGGCCTCGGGGGCCCTGGGATACGCAGTATTTT.